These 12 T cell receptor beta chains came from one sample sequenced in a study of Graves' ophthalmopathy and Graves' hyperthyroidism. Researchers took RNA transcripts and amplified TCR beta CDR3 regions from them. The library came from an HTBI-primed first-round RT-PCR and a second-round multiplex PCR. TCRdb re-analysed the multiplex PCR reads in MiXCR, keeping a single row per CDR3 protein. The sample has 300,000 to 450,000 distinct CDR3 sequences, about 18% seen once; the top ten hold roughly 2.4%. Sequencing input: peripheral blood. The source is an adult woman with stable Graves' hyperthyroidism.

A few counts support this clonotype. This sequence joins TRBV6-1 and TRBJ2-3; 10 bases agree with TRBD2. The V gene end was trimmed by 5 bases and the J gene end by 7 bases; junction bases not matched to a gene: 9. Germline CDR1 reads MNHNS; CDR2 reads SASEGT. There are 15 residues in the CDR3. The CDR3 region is CASSRLAGEANTQYF. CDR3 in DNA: TGTGCCAGCAGTCGTCTAGCGGGAGAGGCTAATACGCAGTATTTT.

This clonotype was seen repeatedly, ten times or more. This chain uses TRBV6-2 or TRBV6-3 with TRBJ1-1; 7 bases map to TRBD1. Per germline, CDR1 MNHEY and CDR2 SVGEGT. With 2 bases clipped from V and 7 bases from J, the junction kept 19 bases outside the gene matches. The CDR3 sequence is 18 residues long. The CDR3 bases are TGTGCCAGCAGTTACACCCTCTTTGTCCCGGGACAGCAACGTGAAGCTTTCTTT. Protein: CASSYTLFVPGQQREAFF.

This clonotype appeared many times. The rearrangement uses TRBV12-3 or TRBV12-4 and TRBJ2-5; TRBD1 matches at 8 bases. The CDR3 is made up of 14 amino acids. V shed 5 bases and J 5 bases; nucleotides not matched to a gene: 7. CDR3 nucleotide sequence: TGTGCCAGCAGTCCCGGACAGGGAAGGGAGACCCAGTACTTC. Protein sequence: CASSPGQGRETQYF.

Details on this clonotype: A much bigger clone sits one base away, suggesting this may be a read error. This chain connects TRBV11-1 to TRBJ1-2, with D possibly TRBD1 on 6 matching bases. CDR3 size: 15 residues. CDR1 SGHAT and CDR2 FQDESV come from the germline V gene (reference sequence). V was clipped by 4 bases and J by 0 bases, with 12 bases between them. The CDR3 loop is CASSYQTGPNYGYTF. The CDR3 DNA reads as TGTGCCAGCAGCTATCAAACAGGGCCTAACTATGGCTACACCTTC.

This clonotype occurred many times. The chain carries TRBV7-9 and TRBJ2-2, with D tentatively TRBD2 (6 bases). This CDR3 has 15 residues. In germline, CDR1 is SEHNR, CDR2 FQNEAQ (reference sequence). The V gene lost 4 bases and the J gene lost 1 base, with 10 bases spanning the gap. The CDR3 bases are TGTGCCAGCAGCTCCGGACTATTGAACACCGGGGAGCTGTTTTTT. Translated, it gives CASSSGLLNTGELFF.

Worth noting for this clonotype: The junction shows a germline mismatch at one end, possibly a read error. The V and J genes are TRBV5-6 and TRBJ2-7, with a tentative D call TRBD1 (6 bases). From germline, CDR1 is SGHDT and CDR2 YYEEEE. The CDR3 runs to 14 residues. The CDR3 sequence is CASSLGTDPYEQDF. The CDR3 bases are TGTGCCAGCAGCTTGGGGACAGACCCCTACGAGCAGGACTTC.

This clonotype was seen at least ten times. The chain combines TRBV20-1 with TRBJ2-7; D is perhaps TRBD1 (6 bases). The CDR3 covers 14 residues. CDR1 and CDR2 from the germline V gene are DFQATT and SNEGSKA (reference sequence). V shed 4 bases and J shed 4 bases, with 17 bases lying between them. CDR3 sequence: CSATTPEDRYEQYF. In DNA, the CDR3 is TGCAGTGCTACCACACCCGAGGACAGATACGAGCAGTACTTC.

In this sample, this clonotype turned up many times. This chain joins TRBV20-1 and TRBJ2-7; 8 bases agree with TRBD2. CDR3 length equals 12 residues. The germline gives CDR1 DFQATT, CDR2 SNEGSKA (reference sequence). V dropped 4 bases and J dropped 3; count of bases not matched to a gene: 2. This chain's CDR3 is CSAKGTSYEQYF. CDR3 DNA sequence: TGCAGTGCTAAGGGGACTAGCTACGAGCAGTACTTC.

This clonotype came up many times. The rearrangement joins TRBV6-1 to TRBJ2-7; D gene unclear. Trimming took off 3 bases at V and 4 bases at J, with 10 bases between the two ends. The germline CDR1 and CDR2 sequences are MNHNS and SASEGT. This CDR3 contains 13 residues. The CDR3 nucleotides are TGTGCCAGCAGTGACCCTCAGGTTTACGAGCAGTACTTC. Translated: CASSDPQVYEQYF.

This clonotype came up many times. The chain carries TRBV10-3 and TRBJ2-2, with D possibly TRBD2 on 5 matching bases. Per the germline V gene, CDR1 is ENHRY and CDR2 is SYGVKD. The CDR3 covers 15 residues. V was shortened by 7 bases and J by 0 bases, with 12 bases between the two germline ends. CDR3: CAINRGGANTGELFF. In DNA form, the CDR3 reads TGTGCCATCAATCGCGGAGGTGCGAACACCGGGGAGCTGTTTTTT.

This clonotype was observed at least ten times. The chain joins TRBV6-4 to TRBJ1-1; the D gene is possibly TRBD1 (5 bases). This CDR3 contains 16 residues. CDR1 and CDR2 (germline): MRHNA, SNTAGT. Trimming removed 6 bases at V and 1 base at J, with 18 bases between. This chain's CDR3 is CASSDHEKTANTEAFF. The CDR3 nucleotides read TGTGCCAGCAGCGACCACGAAAAGACAGCGAACACTGAAGCTTTCTTT.

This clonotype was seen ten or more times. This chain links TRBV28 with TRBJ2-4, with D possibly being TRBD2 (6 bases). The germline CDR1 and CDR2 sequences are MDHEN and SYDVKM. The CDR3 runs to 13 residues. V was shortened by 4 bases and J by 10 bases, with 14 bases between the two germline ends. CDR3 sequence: CASSWGSGYIQYF. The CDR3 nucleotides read TGTGCCAGCAGTTGGGGTAGCGGATATATTCAGTACTTC.